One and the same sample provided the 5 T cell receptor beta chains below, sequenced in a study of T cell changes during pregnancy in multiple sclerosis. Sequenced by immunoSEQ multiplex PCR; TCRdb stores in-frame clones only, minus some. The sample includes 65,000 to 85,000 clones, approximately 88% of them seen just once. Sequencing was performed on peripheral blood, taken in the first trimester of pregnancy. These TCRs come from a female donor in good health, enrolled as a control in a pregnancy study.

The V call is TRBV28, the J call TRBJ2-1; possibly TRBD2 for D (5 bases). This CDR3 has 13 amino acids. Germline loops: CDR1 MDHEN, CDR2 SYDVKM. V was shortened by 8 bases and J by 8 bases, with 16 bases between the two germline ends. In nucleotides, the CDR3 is TGTGCCAGCGATCATCGACTATTGGATGAGCAGTTCTTC. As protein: CASDHRLLDEQFF.

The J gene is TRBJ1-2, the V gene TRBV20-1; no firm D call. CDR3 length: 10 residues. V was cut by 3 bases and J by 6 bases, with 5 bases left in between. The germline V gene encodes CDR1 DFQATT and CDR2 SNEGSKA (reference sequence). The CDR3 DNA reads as TGCAGTGCTAGTTCAGATGGCTACACCTTC. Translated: CSASSDGYTF.

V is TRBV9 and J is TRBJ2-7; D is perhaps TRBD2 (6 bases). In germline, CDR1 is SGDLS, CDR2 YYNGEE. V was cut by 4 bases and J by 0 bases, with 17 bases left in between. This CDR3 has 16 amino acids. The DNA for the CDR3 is TGTGCCAGCAGCCCAAGGGGAGGAGGCCTCTCCTACGAGCAGTACTTC. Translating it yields CASSPRGGGLSYEQYF.

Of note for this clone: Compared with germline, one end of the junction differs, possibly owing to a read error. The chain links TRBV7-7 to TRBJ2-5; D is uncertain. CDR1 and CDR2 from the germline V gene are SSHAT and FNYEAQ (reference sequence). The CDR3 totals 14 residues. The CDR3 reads CASSLVRSQETQYF. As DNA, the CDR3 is TGTGCTAGCAGCTTAGTTCGGAGCCAAGAGACCCAGTACTTC.

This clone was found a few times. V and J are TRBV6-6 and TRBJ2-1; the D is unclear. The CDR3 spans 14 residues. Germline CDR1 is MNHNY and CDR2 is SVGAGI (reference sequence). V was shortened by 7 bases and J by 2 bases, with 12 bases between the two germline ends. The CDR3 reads CASNTGSTYNEQFF. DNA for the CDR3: TGTGCCAGCAATACGGGTAGCACCTACAATGAGCAGTTCTTC.